This T cell receptor beta chain was recorded in a study of CXCR3-negative and CXCR3-positive naive CD8 T cells. Study information: Overall TRB read output was approximately 150 million, and each library contained about 1.5 +/- 0.3 million reads.

Details on this clonotype: What it recognizes is unknown.

With UMI labels, 5' RACE was used to prepare the TRB cDNA libraries. TCRdb processed the 5' RACE reads again and assigns one entry to each CDR3 protein, with no DNA. This repertoire comprises about 5,000 distinct CDR3 sequences; its ten largest clones make up around 2%. Germline V CDR1 and CDR2: LGHNT, FRNRAP. The CDR3 totals 12 residues. Whole-study results and caveats: For naive cells, CXCR3-negative and CXCR3-positive subsets had similar TRBV-TRBJ usage; for memory cells, usage differed.

Cells classed as naive CD8+ T cells were CD45RO-CCR7+CD27+CD95-. This clonotype originated in a human donor in good health. Some clones in this sample may be carry-over from other donors' samples. The J gene is TRBJ2-7, the V gene TRBV12-5; TCRdb lists TRBD2, though no DNA is available to test this call. The sequenced material came from naive CXCR3- CD8+ T cells from blood. Subset here: CD45RO-CCR7+CD27+CD95- naive CD8+ T cells lacking CXCR3 (TNR3-). CDR3 in amino acids: CASASGSYEQYF.